The 10 T cell receptor beta chains in this list originate from one sample, sequenced in a study of cytomegalovirus exposure and HLA in healthy donors. The PCR ran on 60 Vbeta and 13 Jbeta primers. Profiled with immunoSEQ multiplex PCR; TCRdb holds only in-frame clones, not every one. The table has approximately 120,000 clones, over 60% seen once. Sample: PBMCs. The receptors originated from a female donor in good health and CMV-seronegative.

This clone was seen a handful of times. The chain combines TRBV2 with TRBJ2-1, with D possibly being TRBD2 (5 bases). V lost 7 bases and J 3 bases, leaving 13 bases between the germline ends. The germline CDR1 and CDR2 sequences are SNHLY and FYNNEI. The length of the CDR3 is 14 residues. CDR3 sequence: CASTGRTGYNEQFF. DNA of the CDR3: TGTGCCAGCACGGGGAGAACTGGCTACAATGAGCAGTTCTTC.

This clone was seen a few times. The chain has TRBV6-4 and TRBJ2-3; possibly TRBD2 for D (6 bases). The CDR3 has 14 residues. V was cut by 11 bases and J by 0 bases, with 15 bases left in between. Germline V lookup: CDR1 MRHNA, CDR2 SNTAGT. CDR3 protein: CASSSGPSTDTQYF. DNA for the CDR3: TGTGCCTCGTCGAGCGGGCCTAGCACAGATACGCAGTATTTT.

This clone was counted a single time. The chain uses TRBV2 and TRBJ1-1; 11 bases are shared with TRBD1. The CDR3 has 14 amino acids. V dropped 5 bases and J dropped 5; count of bases not matched to a gene: 4. Per the germline V gene, CDR1 is SNHLY and CDR2 is FYNNEI. The CDR3 protein is CASSRTGGGTEAFF. CDR3 in DNA: TGTGCCAGCAGTAGGACAGGGGGCGGGACTGAAGCTTTCTTT.

The chain links TRBV10-2 to TRBJ2-7, with 10 bases that match TRBD1. CDR1 and CDR2 (germline): WSHSY, SAAADI. The CDR3 has 14 amino acids. V shed 7 bases and J 1 base; nucleotides not matched to a gene: 4. The CDR3 nucleotides read TGCGCCAGCAAGGACAGGGGGACTTCCTACGAGCAGTACTTC. Its protein product is CASKDRGTSYEQYF.

In nucleotides, the CDR3 is TGTGCCAGCAGTCGCAACAGGGGAGGATACGAGCAGTACTTC. This sequence encodes CASSRNRGGYEQYF. The chain has TRBV6-5 and TRBJ2-7; D may be TRBD1 (7 bases). Germline V gene lookup returns CDR1 MNHEY and CDR2 SVGAGI. The CDR3 is made up of 14 amino acids. V lost 5 bases to trimming and J lost 4 bases, with 15 bases between them.

This chain uses TRBV5-1 with TRBJ2-7; 7 nucleotides match TRBD1. CDR3 length: 14 residues. Germline V gives CDR1 SGHRS, CDR2 YFSETQ. Losses at the gene ends were 2 bases for V and 3 bases for J; bases not matched to a gene: 5. The DNA of the CDR3 is TGCGCCAGCAGCTTCGGGGACAGAAGCTACGAGCAGTACTTC. Its protein product is CASSFGDRSYEQYF.

This chain connects TRBV5-1 to TRBJ2-7, with D maybe TRBD2 (7 bases). V was clipped by 3 bases and J by 2 bases, with 15 bases between them. Germline values: CDR1 SGHRS, CDR2 YFSETQ. The CDR3 spans 15 residues. CDR3 sequence: CASSSLGGGPYEQYF. In DNA, the CDR3 is TGCGCCAGCAGCTCGCTTGGGGGGGGGCCCTACGAGCAGTACTTC.

V usage is TRBV19 and J usage is TRBJ2-2; 12 bases fit TRBD1. Germline V CDR1 and CDR2: LNHDA, SQIVND (reference sequence). The CDR3 sequence is 19 residues long. The ends lost 7 bases at V and 4 bases at J; junction bases unmatched: 16. As DNA, the CDR3 is TGTGCCAGTACCGCCCCGCGACGGGGACAGGGGGCAGGCACCGGGGAGCTGTTTTTT. Amino acid sequence: CASTAPRRGQGAGTGELFF.

The chain combines TRBV7-6 with TRBJ1-2; 10 positions match TRBD1. Germline V gene lookup returns CDR1 SGHVS and CDR2 FNYEAQ. The CDR3 sequence is 15 residues long. The trim removed 1 base at V and 8 bases at J, leaving 7 bases unmatched. The CDR3, as DNA: TGTGCCAGCAGCTTAGGAATTGGGACAGGGGACGGCTACACCTTC. It translates to CASSLGIGTGDGYTF.

The V call is TRBV14, the J call TRBJ2-1, with 11 nucleotides matching TRBD2. Germline-derived CDR1 and CDR2 are SGHDN and FVKESK. The CDR3 has 15 residues. V lost 4 bases, J lost 3 bases, and 2 bases stayed unmatched. The CDR3 nucleotides are TGTGCCAGCAGCCGCACTAGCGGGAGCTACAATGAGCAGTTCTTC. Amino acids: CASSRTSGSYNEQFF. The entire variable domain, with the rest obtained from reference TRBV14 and TRBJ2-1, is as follows: EAGVTQFPSHSVIEKGQTVTLRCDPISGHDNLYWYRRVMGKEIKFLLHFVKESKQDESGMPNNRFLAERTGGTYSTLKVQPAELEDSGVYFCASSRTSGSYNEQFFGPGTRLTVL.